This T cell receptor (beta chain) emerged from a study of T cell responses to AZD1222 COVID-19 vaccine. The study's findings and limits: Among the donors, most were white British and more were female, and clonal diversity was possibly underestimated. The study identified only six AZD1222 recipients as seropositive at baseline.

As regards this clone: What it recognizes is unknown.

The CDR3 sequence is 15 residues long. V was trimmed by 1 base and J by 6 bases, leaving 12 bases between them. From germline, CDR1 is LNHDA and CDR2 SQIVND (reference sequence). Method: immunoSEQ multiplex PCR; TCRdb's copy keeps in-frame clones and lacks some. The profile shows about 150,000 clones, 90% to 95% of them singletons. The genes are TRBV19 and TRBJ2-2; D gene uncertain. Source: peripheral blood, taken on day 0 of AZD1222 vaccination. This clonotype was sampled from an adult in good health. CDR3 nucleotides: TGTGCCAGTAGTATAGCTAGGCAGGTGGCCGGGGAGCTGTTTTTT. Protein: CASSIARQVAGELFF.